The present T cell receptor beta chain was sequenced within a study of metastatic and nonmetastatic thyroid tumors. Study results and limitations: According to reports, the diversity of TCR beta was significantly higher in malignant thyroid tumors than in benign nodules, and this held in both blood and tumor samples.

Methods used by the authors: Construction of a distant-metastasis classifier for papillary thyroid cancer relied on CDR3 differences across clinicopathological groups. Using MiXCR, TCRdb re-called clones from the PCR reads. It is TCRdb's table, rather than the study itself, that gives the V and J calls and clone size. The sample gives about 15,000 clones, approximately 19% of which show up once; about 13% is in the top ten. This CDR3 contains 17 residues. V lost 6 bases to trimming and J lost 1 base; unmatched junction nucleotides: 4. The germline gives CDR1 SGHAT, CDR2 FQNNGV. About this clone: Its antigen is unidentified.

Patients were all untreated before their thyroid surgery. The receptor's source is a female donor with papillary thyroid cancer or a benign thyroid nodule (not recorded which). Some clones in this sample may be carry-over from other donors' samples. The chain combines TRBV11-2 with TRBJ2-2, with TRBD2 matching over 14 bases. Sequencing input: blood. CDR3 nucleotides: TGTGCCAGCAGGGCCGGGACTAGCGGGGGGAACACCGGGGAGCTGTTTTTT. Protein product: CASRAGTSGGNTGELFF.